The 8 T cell receptor beta chains reported below all come from one sample, sequenced in a study of PD-L1 blockade in urothelial cancer. Assay: immunoSEQ multiplex PCR; the TCRdb copy retains only in-frame clones and omits some. The profile shows 60,000 to 65,000 clones, 81% of them singletons. As to time point: pretreatment peripheral blood. The sequencing used PBMCs, collected around atezolizumab (anti-PD-L1) treatment. Receptors originate from a man between 65 and 85 years old with urothelial cancer.

The genes are TRBV30 and TRBJ1-5; 10 bases map to TRBD1. Per the germline V gene, CDR1 is GTSNPN and CDR2 is SVGIG (reference sequence). This CDR3 contains 16 residues. J was trimmed by 7 bases and V by 2 bases; bases with no gene match: 11. In DNA, the CDR3 is TGTGCCTGGAGTCCGGGACAGGGGACTTTTGGCCAGCCCCAGCATTTT. It translates to CAWSPGQGTFGQPQHF.

This clone was detected only once. The rearrangement links TRBV29-1 to TRBJ2-1; 8 positions agree with TRBD2. After removal of 6 bases from V and 8 bases from J, the junction contained 12 bases not matched to a gene. Looked up from germline, CDR1 is SQVTM and CDR2 is ANQGSEA. This CDR3 is built from 14 residues. In DNA, the CDR3 is TGCAGCGTCCAAAGATCAGGACTAGCCGATGAGCAGTTCTTC. It is translated as CSVQRSGLADEQFF.

The chain combines TRBV2 with TRBJ2-5; D is uncertain. The J call may be in error: the DNA end matches TRBJ2-7 better. The CDR3 sequence is 13 residues long. Germline assignment: CDR1 SNHLY and CDR2 FYNNEI. CDR3 loop: CASSEGQNYEQYF. In DNA form, the CDR3 reads TGTGCCAGCAGTGAGGGTCAGAACTACGAGCAGTACTTC.

V is TRBV7-3 and J is TRBJ2-3; 9 bases are a match to TRBD2. The germline V gene encodes CDR1 SGHTA and CDR2 FQGTGA. V shed 5 bases, J shed 3 bases, and the junction held 9 bases outside the gene matches. The CDR3 spans 16 residues. For the CDR3, the DNA is TGTGCCAGCAGCGGGGAGACGGCGGGAGGGACAGATACGCAGTATTTT. Protein product: CASSGETAGGTDTQYF.

The rearrangement links TRBV5-6 to TRBJ1-1; D unclear. The CDR3 runs to 12 residues. In germline, CDR1 is SGHDT, CDR2 YYEEEE. The ends were cut back, 5 bases at V and 8 bases at J, with 13 bases in the middle. CDR3 protein: CASSYAGGEAFF. CDR3 coding DNA: TGTGCCAGCAGTTATGCTGGCGGCGAAGCTTTCTTT.

The rearrangement links TRBV7-2 to TRBJ2-2; the D is unclear. CDR3 length equals 13 residues. Germline loops: CDR1 SGHTA, CDR2 FQGNSA. The V end was cut by 2 bases, the J end by 1 base, with 2 bases between. CDR3 amino acids: CASSLLNTGELFF. In DNA, the CDR3 is TGTGCCAGCAGCTTACTGAACACCGGGGAGCTGTTTTTT.

V gene TRBV18 combines with J gene TRBJ2-7; the match to TRBD2 covers 8 bases. CDR3 length: 15 amino acids. V lost 3 bases to trimming and J lost 6 bases; unmatched junction nucleotides: 10. Germline V gives CDR1 KGHSH, CDR2 LQKENI. The CDR3, as DNA: TGTGCCAGCTCACCTGGACTAGCAAGTTCCAGCGAGCAGTACTTC. Its translation is CASSPGLASSSEQYF.

This rearrangement joins TRBV30 to TRBJ2-5, with 10 bases fitting TRBD1. The V gene's germline CDR1 is GTSNPN and CDR2 SVGIG (reference sequence). Trimming removed 2 bases from V and 4 bases from J; junction bases left unmatched: 10. The CDR3 runs to 16 residues. In DNA, the CDR3 is TGTGCCTGGAGTCAGGGGGACAGGGGTGTTTCAGAGACCCAGTACTTC. As protein: CAWSQGDRGVSETQYF.